These 5 T cell receptor beta chains came from one sample sequenced in a study of control samples from healthy donors and cancer patients. The protocol was immunoSEQ multiplex PCR, while the TCRdb copy is restricted to in-frame clones and leaves out a portion. This table has about 140,000 clones, approximately 94% appearing once. Sequences were obtained from blood. These receptors were obtained from a man aged 40-50 years in good health.

This rearrangement joins TRBV3-1 (or the pseudogene TRBV3-2) to TRBJ2-3; D is perhaps TRBD2 (5 bases). CDR3 length: 12 amino acids. V shed 1 base and J shed 8 bases, with 7 bases lying between them. Germline loops: CDR1 LGHDT, CDR2 YNNKEL (reference sequence). The CDR3 is CASSQVGSTQYF. The CDR3 nucleotides are TGTGCCAGCAGCCAAGTGGGGAGTACGCAGTATTTT.

This clone appeared a single time. V and J are TRBV27 and TRBJ2-2; D ambiguous. The CDR3 consists of 12 residues. Between the trimmed V and J ends, which lost 9 bases and 5 bases, there was a span of 10 bases. Germline V lookup: CDR1 MNHEY, CDR2 SMNVEV (reference sequence). CDR3 sequence: CASGVSTGELFF. The DNA for the CDR3 is TGTGCCAGTGGGGTTTCTACCGGGGAGCTGTTTTTT.

This sequence joins TRBV21-1 and TRBJ1-5; the table's TRBD1 call for D was not verified on the DNA. TRBV21-1 is designated a pseudogene. This CDR3 spans 17 amino acids. This CDR3 is CASSERRTGMNRQPQHF. In DNA form, the CDR3 reads TGTGCCAGCAGCGAAAGGAGAACAGGGATGAACCGGCAGCCCCAGCATTTT.

This clone was seen a few times. This sample also contains other DNA sequences that code for the same CDR3. V usage is TRBV5-1 and J usage is TRBJ1-2, with D unclear. V gave up 5 bases and J gave up 3 bases, with 8 bases separating them. CDR3 length equals 12 residues. Germline CDR1 and CDR2: SGHRS and YFSETQ. DNA for the CDR3: TGCGCCAGCAGTCGAGAGGACTATGGCTACACCTTC. Its protein product is CASSREDYGYTF.

V usage is TRBV12-3 or TRBV12-4 and J usage is TRBJ1-2; D ambiguous. The CDR3 totals 11 residues. Trimming pared 10 bases from V and 4 bases from J, leaving 10 bases between. CDR3 sequence: CAISGIYGYTF. In DNA, the CDR3 is TGTGCCATCAGCGGGATCTATGGCTACACCTTC.